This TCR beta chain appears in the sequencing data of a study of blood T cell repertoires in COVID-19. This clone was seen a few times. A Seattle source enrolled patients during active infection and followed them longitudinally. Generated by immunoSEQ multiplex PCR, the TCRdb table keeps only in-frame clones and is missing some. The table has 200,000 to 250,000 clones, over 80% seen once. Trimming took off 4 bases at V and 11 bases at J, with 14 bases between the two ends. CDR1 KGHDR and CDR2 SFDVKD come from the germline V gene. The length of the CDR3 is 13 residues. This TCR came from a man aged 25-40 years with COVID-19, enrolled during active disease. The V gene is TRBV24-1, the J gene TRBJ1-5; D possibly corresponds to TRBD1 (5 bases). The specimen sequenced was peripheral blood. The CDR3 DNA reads TGTGCCACCAGTGAACAAGGGGCTAGGGCCCAGCATTTT. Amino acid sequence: CATSEQGARAQHF.